This T cell receptor (beta chain) was documented in a study of beta chain features in type 1 diabetes. About this clone itself: Its target is unknown.

Whole-study findings and limits: For type 1 diabetes patients, VDJ junctions showed fewer insertions and more deletions. There was a possibility that cDNA sequencing over-represented cells with high TCR expression. TCRB CDR3s from Type 1 diabetes patients were moderately but significantly shorter in all four CD4+ subsets.

TCRB transcripts that were expressed got sequenced, as all of the isolated RNA had been reverse transcribed. The data were produced by immunoSEQ multiplex PCR, yet TCRdb's version contains in-frame clones alone and is incomplete. The repertoire holds under 350,000 clones, with 24% as singletons. Sequencing was carried out using naive CD4+ T cells from blood. The origin of this receptor is a woman in her thirties with type 1 diabetes.

Here the CDR3 reads CASIKGENTGELFF. Written as DNA, the CDR3 is TGTGCCAGCATCAAGGGGGAGAACACCGGGGAGCTGTTTTTT. This chain links TRBV2 with TRBJ2-2; D is perhaps TRBD1 (6 bases). Trimming took 7 bases from V and 1 from J, leaving 10 bases between them. Germline loops: CDR1 SNHLY, CDR2 FYNNEI. The length of the CDR3 is 14 residues.